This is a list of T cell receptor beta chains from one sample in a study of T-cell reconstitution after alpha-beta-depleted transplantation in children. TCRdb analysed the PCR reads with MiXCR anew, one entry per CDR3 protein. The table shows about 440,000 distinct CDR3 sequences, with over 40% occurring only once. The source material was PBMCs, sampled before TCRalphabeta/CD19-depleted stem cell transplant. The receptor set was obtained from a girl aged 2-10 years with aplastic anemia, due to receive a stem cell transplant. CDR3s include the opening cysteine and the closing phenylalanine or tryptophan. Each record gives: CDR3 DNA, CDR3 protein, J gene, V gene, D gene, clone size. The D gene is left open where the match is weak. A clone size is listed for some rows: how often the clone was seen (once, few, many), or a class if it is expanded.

DNA: TGTGCCAGCAGCTCCTCTGGGCGGGGGTGGGAGACCCAGTACTTC; CDR3: CASSSSGRGWETQYF; J: TRBJ2-5; V: TRBV5-4; D: TRBD2; size: many
DNA: TGTGCCAGCAGTTTTGGACTAAGCGGGAGGGTATACGAGCAGTACTTC; CDR3: CASSFGLSGRVYEQYF; J: TRBJ2-7; V: TRBV27; D: TRBD2; size: once
DNA: TGCAGTGCTAGAGGTCTAAGGGGGATGAACACTGAAGCTTTCTTT; CDR3: CSARGLRGMNTEAFF; J: TRBJ1-1; V: TRBV20-1; D: NA; size: NA
DNA: TGTGCCAGCAGCTTAGCGGAAATCGGGGGCTACACCTTC; CDR3: CASSLAEIGGYTF; J: TRBJ1-2; V: TRBV11-2; D: NA; size: NA
DNA: TGCGCCAGCAGCCGAACCGGGACAGCCTACGAGCAGTACTTC; CDR3: CASSRTGTAYEQYF; J: TRBJ2-7; V: TRBV4-1; D: TRBD1; size: many
DNA: TGTGCCAGCAGCTTAAGTTCTAGAGGAACTGAAGCTTTCTTT; CDR3: CASSLSSRGTEAFF; J: TRBJ1-1; V: TRBV7-8; D: NA; size: few
DNA: TGTGCCAGCAGTGACACGGGGGATTACACAGATACGCAGTATTTT; CDR3: CASSDTGDYTDTQYF; J: TRBJ2-3; V: TRBV6-4; D: NA; size: NA
DNA: TGTGCCACCAGTGATTTTGGGTTCGACGGGGAGCTGTTTTTT; CDR3: CATSDFGFDGELFF; J: TRBJ2-2; V: TRBV24-1; D: NA; size: NA
DNA: TGTGCCTGGAGTGTTGGCCTCCGGGACCTCACCCTCTATGGCTACACCTTC; CDR3: CAWSVGLRDLTLYGYTF; J: TRBJ1-2; V: TRBV30; D: NA; size: many
DNA: TGCAGTGCCTTCGGGGGGAATGAGCAGTTCTTC; CDR3: CSAFGGNEQFF; J: TRBJ2-1; V: TRBV20-1; D: TRBD2; size: many
DNA: TGCGCCAGCAGCCAAGGGGGGAGAGGCGACGAGACCCAGTACTTC; CDR3: CASSQGGRGDETQYF; J: TRBJ2-5; V: TRBV4-3; D: NA; size: many
DNA: TGCAGTGCTTTTGACAGGGTGCTCTCCTACGAGCAGTACTTC; CDR3: CSAFDRVLSYEQYF; J: TRBJ2-7; V: TRBV20-1; D: TRBD1; size: few
DNA: TGTGCCAGCAGCTCCAAACATGAACTCTACAATGAGCAGTTCTTC; CDR3: CASSSKHELYNEQFF; J: TRBJ2-1; V: TRBV7-6; D: NA; size: many
DNA: TGTGCCAGCAGTTTTTCGGCAGGGGGCTACACTGAAGCTTTCTTT; CDR3: CASSFSAGGYTEAFF; J: TRBJ1-1; V: TRBV12-3/TRBV12-4; D: TRBD1; size: many
DNA: TGTGCCAGCAGATCCGGGACTAGCGGGAGTGATGAGCAGTTCTTC; CDR3: CASRSGTSGSDEQFF; J: TRBJ2-1; V: TRBV6-1; D: TRBD2; size: NA
DNA: TGTGCCAGCAGTCTGAGACAGGGCGTATCCTACGAGCAGTACTTC; CDR3: CASSLRQGVSYEQYF; J: TRBJ2-7; V: TRBV12-3/TRBV12-4; D: TRBD1; size: many
DNA: TGTGCCAGCAGCGCTCAACCGGCAGGGTCGGTTTCCAGGGATGAAAAACTGTTTTTT; CDR3: CASSAQPAGSVSRDEKLFF; J: TRBJ1-4; V: TRBV11-2; D: NA; size: NA
DNA: TGTGCCAGCAGCGTAGGGGACAGAGACGAGCAGTACTTC; CDR3: CASSVGDRDEQYF; J: TRBJ2-7; V: TRBV9; D: TRBD1; size: few
DNA: TGTGCCACTCGGCGGGGGGCGGGCTCCTACAATGAGCAGTTCTTC; CDR3: CATRRGAGSYNEQFF; J: TRBJ2-1; V: TRBV28; D: TRBD2; size: NA
DNA: TGTGCCAGCAGTCAACGGGGGGGAACTTTTGGCTACACCTTC; CDR3: CASSQRGGTFGYTF; J: TRBJ1-2; V: TRBV7-9; D: NA; size: NA
DNA: TGCAGTGCTAGAGTCCAGCTAGCGGGAGGGGGAACCAAAAACATTCAGTACTTC; CDR3: CSARVQLAGGGTKNIQYF; J: TRBJ2-4; V: TRBV20-1; D: TRBD2; size: few
DNA: TGCGCCAGCAGCCAAGGGCGGGGCTGGGAGCTGTTTTTT; CDR3: CASSQGRGWELFF; J: TRBJ2-2; V: TRBV5-1; D: NA; size: once
DNA: TGCGCCAGCAGCTTGGATACAGGGGGCAGTTACGAGCAGTACTTC; CDR3: CASSLDTGGSYEQYF; J: TRBJ2-7; V: TRBV5-1; D: TRBD1; size: once
DNA: TGTGCCTGGAGCGGGCAGGTCTCCTACAATGAGCAGTTCTTC; CDR3: CAWSGQVSYNEQFF; J: TRBJ2-1; V: TRBV30; D: NA; size: many
DNA: TGTGCCAGCAGCGCGACAAACCCCTGGGACGAGCAGTACTTC; CDR3: CASSATNPWDEQYF; J: TRBJ2-7; V: TRBV13; D: NA; size: few
DNA: TGTGCCAGCAGTTTTGGACTGAACACTGAAGCTTTCTTT; CDR3: CASSFGLNTEAFF; J: TRBJ1-1; V: TRBV27; D: NA; size: many
DNA: TGTGCCAGCAGCCTTGGGGGACTGCTAATTGAGACCCAGTACTTC; CDR3: CASSLGGLLIETQYF; J: TRBJ2-5; V: TRBV7-2; D: NA; size: NA
DNA: TGTGCCAGCAGCCGTGGAGGGGGAGGCAATCAGCCCCAGCATTTT; CDR3: CASSRGGGGNQPQHF; J: TRBJ1-5; V: TRBV3-1; D: NA; size: few
DNA: TGTGCCAGCAGCGAAGGGGTTAACACTGAAGCTTTCTTT; CDR3: CASSEGVNTEAFF; J: TRBJ1-1; V: TRBV6-4; D: NA; size: NA
DNA: TGTGCCAGCAGCCGACCTCCCCTGGGACAGGGGACTGAAGCTTTCTTT; CDR3: CASSRPPLGQGTEAFF; J: TRBJ1-1; V: TRBV11-2; D: TRBD1; size: many
DNA: TGTGCCACCAGTGATTTGCACAGGGGAGACAATGAGCAGTTCTTC; CDR3: CATSDLHRGDNEQFF; J: TRBJ2-1; V: TRBV24-1; D: TRBD1; size: NA
DNA: TGTGCCAGCAGCTTACGACAGGGGGAGACCCAGTACTTC; CDR3: CASSLRQGETQYF; J: TRBJ2-5; V: TRBV7-8; D: TRBD1; size: many
DNA: TGCAGTGCCCCGCTAATACTCAACTCCTACGAGCAGTACTTC; CDR3: CSAPLILNSYEQYF; J: TRBJ2-7; V: TRBV20-1; D: NA; size: few
DNA: TGTGCCAGCAGCCTCTGGCTGGGCAGGTTTCGTCTGAACACTGAAGCTTTCTTT; CDR3: CASSLWLGRFRLNTEAFF; J: TRBJ1-1; V: TRBV5-6; D: NA; size: many
DNA: TGTGCCAGCTACCGGACAGGGGCGATCCCCTACGAGCAGTACTTC; CDR3: CASYRTGAIPYEQYF; J: TRBJ2-7; V: TRBV18; D: TRBD1; size: NA
DNA: TGCGCCAGCAGCTTGGTGGCGGGGCGGGACACAGATACGCAGTATTTT; CDR3: CASSLVAGRDTDTQYF; J: TRBJ2-3; V: TRBV5-1; D: NA; size: once
DNA: TGCAGTGCTAGAGCCCCTAACGAGGGGGCCCCGGGGACCCAGTACTTC; CDR3: CSARAPNEGAPGTQYF; J: TRBJ2-5; V: TRBV20-1; D: TRBD1; size: NA
DNA: TGTGCCAGCAGCCAAGAGTTGAGCTCCCCCAATGAGCAGTTCTTC; CDR3: CASSQELSSPNEQFF; J: TRBJ2-1; V: TRBV4-2; D: NA; size: few
DNA: TGTGCCAGCAGCCCTCGTACTAACAATGAGCAGTTCTTC; CDR3: CASSPRTNNEQFF; J: TRBJ2-1; V: TRBV7-9; D: NA; size: few
DNA: TGCAGTGCTAGATTCTTCTTTAGGGGCAATGAGCAGTTCTTC; CDR3: CSARFFFRGNEQFF; J: TRBJ2-1; V: TRBV20-1; D: NA; size: NA
DNA: TGTGCCAGCAGTTTACCCCTCATAGCGCAGTCCTACGAGCAGTACTTC; CDR3: CASSLPLIAQSYEQYF; J: TRBJ2-7; V: TRBV28; D: NA; size: NA
DNA: TGCAGTGCTCCCCTGACAGGGAGCTCCTACGAGCAGTACTTC; CDR3: CSAPLTGSSYEQYF; J: TRBJ2-7; V: TRBV20-1; D: TRBD1; size: NA
DNA: TGTGCCAGCAGTTACGCGGACAGAGGGTTTAATCAGCCCCAGCATTTT; CDR3: CASSYADRGFNQPQHF; J: TRBJ1-5; V: TRBV6-5; D: NA; size: NA
DNA: TGCAGTGCTAGAGTGGGGACTAGAGACACCGGGGAGCTGTTTTTT; CDR3: CSARVGTRDTGELFF; J: TRBJ2-2; V: TRBV20-1; D: TRBD2; size: NA
DNA: TGTGCCAGCAGCCGGGGTGGAAGCGATTCACCCCTCCACTTT; CDR3: CASSRGGSDSPLHF; J: TRBJ1-6; V: TRBV3-1; D: NA; size: few
DNA: TGCGCCAGCAGCTTGGCCGTGATGACTGAAGCTTTCTTT; CDR3: CASSLAVMTEAFF; J: TRBJ1-1; V: TRBV5-1; D: NA; size: once
DNA: TGCGCCAGCACCTGGACGGCCGGTGGGGAATACAATGAGCAGTTCTTC; CDR3: CASTWTAGGEYNEQFF; J: TRBJ2-1; V: TRBV5-1; D: NA; size: NA
DNA: TGCAGTGTTGTGGACGGCTTCAATCAGCCCCAGCATTTT; CDR3: CSVVDGFNQPQHF; J: TRBJ1-5; V: TRBV20-1; D: NA; size: NA
DNA: TGTGCCAGCATGGCGGGTGGAGCCTCCTACAATGAGCAGTTCTTC; CDR3: CASMAGGASYNEQFF; J: TRBJ2-1; V: TRBV9; D: NA; size: many
DNA: TGCAGTGCTAGGGGGACAGGGCACCAAGAGACCCAGTACTTC; CDR3: CSARGTGHQETQYF; J: TRBJ2-5; V: TRBV20-1; D: TRBD1; size: NA